What follows is one TCR beta chain and its context. The antigen is unknown. These data belong to a study of cytomegalovirus exposure and HLA in healthy donors. About the research overall: Early released data had about 85 million unique TCRs, all coming from HLA-typed donors. Study-level points and caveats: A prior analysis recorded that most TCR beta V segments were productive about 87% or about 30% of the time. A later analysis appeared to link common viral pathogens to several of the most significant clusters. When presence/absence was analysed, sequencing depth was taken to be roughly uniform across donors.

The PCR employed 60 Vbeta primers together with 13 Jbeta primers. Clones were read by immunoSEQ multiplex PCR, and TCRdb kept only the in-frame ones, dropping some. Found here are around 180,000 clones, about 90% of them singletons; the top ten hold roughly 0.2%. Looked up from germline, CDR1 is MNHNY and CDR2 is SVGAGI (reference sequence). The CDR3 is 14 residues long. Trimming shortened V by 6 bases and J by 8 bases, and 17 bases separated the two germline ends. This TCR came from a girl in the first two years of life in good health and CMV-seronegative. The specimen sequenced was PBMCs. V and J are TRBV6-6 and TRBJ2-1; D might be TRBD2 (5 bases). In DNA, the CDR3 is TGTGCCAGCAGCAACCGGGGAACGGGCGATGAGCAGTTCTTC. Its translation is CASSNRGTGDEQFF.